The next 29 T cell receptor beta chains were all read from a single sample in a study of blood T cells in healthy people across ages. Sample-barcoded 5' priming and a J-beta primer mix drove a second PCR of roughly 6 to 12 cycles. TCRdb independently ran MiXCR on the 5' RACE reads; one entry per CDR3 protein. The data contain approximately 700,000 distinct CDR3 sequences, less than 40% of them singletons. Sequenced material: blood. Receptor source: an elderly woman in good health.

The table lists this clonotype with many counts. CDR3 protein: CASEPPGGRNEQYF. DNA for the CDR3: TGTGCCAGCGAGCCCCCTGGGGGGCGAAACGAGCAGTACTTC. The chain is built from TRBV6-5 and TRBJ2-7; D could derive from TRBD1 or TRBD2 (6 bases each). Trimming stripped 8 bases from V and 5 bases from J, with 19 bases between. This CDR3 has 14 residues. Germline V gene data show CDR1 as MNHEY and CDR2 as SVGAGI.

The rearrangement links TRBV7-3 to TRBJ1-1, with a possible D match to TRBD1 (5 bases). Looked up from germline, CDR1 is SGHTA and CDR2 is FQGTGA. CDR3 size: 14 residues. The ends were cut back, 5 bases at V and 1 base at J, with 11 bases in the middle. The CDR3 bases are TGTGCCAGCAGCAGATCCGGGACGAACACTGAAGCTTTCTTT. Encoded protein: CASSRSGTNTEAFF.

To note about this clonotype: Just one base apart from a much larger clone, this may be a read error. This sequence joins TRBV11-2 and TRBJ1-5; tentative D call: TRBD1 (5 bases). This CDR3 is 15 amino acids long. V lost 0 bases and J lost 6, with 12 bases in between. CDR1 SGHAT and CDR2 FQNNGV come from the germline V gene. CDR3 in DNA: TGTGCCAGCAGCTTAGATTACGGGGGACCTCAGCCCCAGCATTTT. Translated: CASSLDYGGPQPQHF. The whole variable domain, remainder taken from reference TRBV11-2 and TRBJ1-5, is EAGVAQSPRYKIIEKRQSVAFWCNPISGHATLYWYQQILGQGPKLLIQFQNNGVVDDSQLPKDRFSAERLKGVDSTLKIQPAKLEDSAVYLCASSLDYGGPQPQHFGDGTRLSIL.

CDR3 protein: CSARGNRAMFYGYTF. The CDR3 DNA reads as TGCAGTGCTAGAGGGAACAGGGCTATGTTTTATGGCTACACCTTC. The V gene is TRBV20-1, the J gene TRBJ1-2; tentative D call: TRBD1 (6 bases). Germline lookup yields CDR1 DFQATT and CDR2 SNEGSKA (reference sequence). V was trimmed by 1 base and J by 5 bases, leaving 17 bases between them. The CDR3 sequence is 15 residues long.

This clonotype was recorded many times. The J gene is TRBJ1-6, the V gene TRBV27, with a possible D match to TRBD1 (6 bases). The CDR3 totals 16 residues. Deletions cut 4 bases from V and 7 bases from J, with 17 bases between. Germline CDR1 is MNHEY and CDR2 is SMNVEV (reference sequence). CDR3 amino acids: CASSSETGLLNSPLHF. CDR3 in DNA: TGTGCCAGCAGTTCCGAGACAGGCCTTTTGAATTCACCCCTCCACTTT.

This clonotype has ten or more counts. CDR3 DNA: TGCGCCAGCAGCCAAGATCTATGGCAGGGGATTGGCTACACCTTC. Amino acids: CASSQDLWQGIGYTF. This rearrangement joins TRBV4-1 to TRBJ1-2, with a tentative D call TRBD1 (6 bases). V dropped 0 bases and J dropped 7 bases, with 15 bases sitting between them. The CDR3 sequence is 15 residues long. Germline V gene sequence: CDR1 MGHRA, CDR2 YSYEKL.

This clonotype was observed at least ten times. The V gene is TRBV20-1, the J gene TRBJ2-1, with TRBD2 matching 10 bases. J gave up 4 bases and V 6 bases, and 3 bases lay outside the gene matches. Germline CDR1 and CDR2: DFQATT and SNEGSKA (reference sequence). The CDR3 runs 13 residues. CDR3 amino acids: CSARAGGYNEQFF. The CDR3 bases are TGCAGTGCCCGAGCGGGGGGGTACAATGAGCAGTTCTTC.

This clonotype was seen a handful of times. The chain has TRBV28 and TRBJ1-2, with 8 bases identical to TRBD1. This CDR3 has 18 residues. Germline V lookup: CDR1 MDHEN, CDR2 SYDVKM. The trim removed 6 bases at V and 5 bases at J, leaving 20 bases unmatched. The CDR3 loop reads CASRSGSQGAFLLYGYTF. The DNA for the CDR3 is TGTGCCAGCAGATCGGGTTCCCAGGGGGCCTTCCTTCTATATGGCTACACCTTC.

This clonotype was detected ten times or more. This rearrangement joins TRBV6-5 to TRBJ2-3; D is unclear. The V gene's germline CDR1 is MNHEY and CDR2 SVGAGI. The V gene lost 4 bases and the J gene lost 2 bases, with 4 bases spanning the gap. The length of the CDR3 is 12 residues. Here the CDR3 DNA reads TGTGCCAGCAGTTCTTTCACAGATACGCAGTATTTT. It encodes CASSSFTDTQYF.

CDR3 amino acids: CASSLRTGRGISYEQYF. The DNA for the CDR3 is TGTGCCAGCAGCTTACGAACGGGGAGGGGAATCTCCTACGAGCAGTACTTC. The gene calls are TRBV7-9 and TRBJ2-7, with TRBD2 matching 7 bases. The CDR3 has 17 residues. Germline CDR1 SEHNR, CDR2 FQNEAQ (reference sequence). Trimming took 2 bases from V and 0 from J; bases not matched to a gene: 10.

This clonotype showed up many times. V gene TRBV30 combines with J gene TRBJ2-1, with D unresolved. V lost 2 bases to trimming and J lost 3 bases, with 8 bases between them. This CDR3 is 13 amino acids long. Germline assignment: CDR1 GTSNPN and CDR2 SVGIG (reference sequence). DNA for the CDR3: TGTGCCTGGAGTCGGGCAGACTACAATGAGCAGTTCTTC. It is translated as CAWSRADYNEQFF.

The sample holds a few counts of this clonotype. The chain joins TRBV3-1 to TRBJ2-3, with 7 bases aligning to TRBD1. CDR3 length equals 15 residues. Germline CDR1 is LGHDT and CDR2 is YNNKEL (reference sequence). The junction had 6 bases not matched to a gene; V was cut back by 5 bases and J by 1 base. This CDR3 reads CASSETGTGTDTQYF. CDR3 in DNA: TGTGCCAGCAGCGAAACGGGGACAGGCACAGATACGCAGTATTTT.

This clonotype was detected a few times. The CDR3 loop is CASSETGNTEAFF. The CDR3, as DNA: TGTGCCAGCAGCGAGACAGGGAACACTGAAGCTTTCTTT. The V call is TRBV6-4, the J call TRBJ1-1, with D perhaps TRBD1 (6 bases). The CDR3 is 13 amino acids. The V gene lost 6 bases and the J gene lost 1 base, with 9 bases spanning the gap. Germline V gene lookup returns CDR1 MRHNA and CDR2 SNTAGT.

The genes are TRBV7-8 and TRBJ1-3; 8 bases line up with TRBD1. Germline V gene data show CDR1 as SGHVS and CDR2 as FQNEAQ. The J segment lost 0 bases and the V segment lost 6 bases, leaving 4 bases of the junction unmatched. The CDR3 is 15 amino acids. The CDR3 bases are TGTGCCAGCAGTGAGACAGGGGTCTCTGGAAACACCATATATTTT. It yields the protein CASSETGVSGNTIYF.

This clonotype was seen ten or more times. The rearrangement links TRBV2 to TRBJ2-1; the D call may be TRBD1 or TRBD2 (5 bases each). CDR3 size: 16 residues. Germline V CDR1 and CDR2: SNHLY, FYNNEI. Between the trimmed V and J ends, which lost 1 base and 4 bases, there was a span of 14 bases. In DNA, the CDR3 is TGTGCCAGCAGTGAAGACACGGGGCCGGGATACAATGAGCAGTTCTTC. Translated: CASSEDTGPGYNEQFF.

This clonotype was recorded many times. The chain combines TRBV5-1 with TRBJ1-5; possible D gene TRBD1, 6 bases. The V gene lost 4 bases and the J gene lost 5 bases, with 16 bases spanning the gap. The CDR3 contains 15 residues. The germline CDR1 and CDR2 sequences are SGHRS and YFSETQ. DNA of the CDR3: TGCGCCAGCAGCCAGGCCGGGGGGGCTGATCAGCCCCAGCATTTT. Protein sequence: CASSQAGGADQPQHF. Complete variable domain (other parts from reference TRBV5-1 and TRBJ1-5): KAGVTQTPRYLIKTRGQQVTLSCSPISGHRSVSWYQQTPGQGLQFLFEYFSETQRNKGNFPGRFSGRQFSNSRSEMNVSTLELGDSALYLCASSQAGGADQPQHFGDGTRLSIL.

In regard to this clonotype: A much bigger clone sits one base away, suggesting this may be a read error. This chain joins TRBV7-2 and TRBJ2-1, with a weak D call TRBD1 (5 bases). The V gene's germline CDR1 is SGHTA and CDR2 FQGNSA. This CDR3 is built from 15 residues. V was shortened by 5 bases and J by 10 bases, with 21 bases between the two germline ends. CDR3: CASSEDKVNVREQFF. CDR3 coding DNA: TGTGCCAGCAGCGAGGACAAGGTAAATGTTCGGGAGCAGTTCTTC. Using reference TRBV7-2 and TRBJ2-1 for the parts outside the CDR3, the full variable domain is GAGVSQSPSNKVTEKGKDVELRCDPISGHTALYWYRQSLGQGLEFLIYFQGNSAPDKSGLPSDRFSAERTGGSVSTLTIQRTQQEDSAVYLCASSEDKVNVREQFFGPGTRLTVL.

This clonotype was recorded a few times. A much larger clone is a single base away; this may be a read error. The gene calls are TRBV27 and TRBJ2-5; D unresolved. This CDR3 is built from 13 residues. Germline values: CDR1 MNHEY, CDR2 SMNVEV (reference sequence). V was trimmed by 4 bases and J by 11 bases, leaving 17 bases between them. The CDR3 nucleotides read TGTGCCAGCAGTTCCCAAACATTCATTGAGCAGTACTTC. Amino acids: CASSSQTFIEQYF.

This clonotype was found many times. V is TRBV7-2 and J is TRBJ2-7; weak D call: TRBD1 (6 bases). Germline CDR1 is SGHTA and CDR2 is FQGNSA. With 4 bases removed from V and 4 bases from J, the gap between germline ends came to 17 bases. The length of the CDR3 is 15 residues. CDR3 sequence reads: CASSSNLLQGYEQYF. The DNA of the CDR3 is TGTGCCAGCAGCTCAAACCTACTTCAGGGGTACGAGCAGTACTTC.

DNA of the CDR3: TGTGCCAGCAGCGTACGGGGGGGCCCCTCCTACGAGCAGTTCTTC. Its protein product is CASSVRGGPSYEQFF. This chain uses TRBV9 with TRBJ2-1, with TRBD2 matching 8 bases. Trimming at V came to 1 base and at J to 10 bases, leaving 10 bases not matched to a gene. Germline assignment: CDR1 SGDLS and CDR2 YYNGEE. The CDR3 covers 15 residues.

This clonotype showed up many times. The CDR3 coding sequence is TGCAGTGCTACCGGGACAGGGGGCCCCCTGGCCTCCTACAATGAGCAGTTCTTC. Translated, it gives CSATGTGGPLASYNEQFF. This sequence joins TRBV20-1 and TRBJ2-1, with 12 positions matching TRBD1. Trimming at V came to 4 bases and at J to 0 bases, leaving 10 bases not matched to a gene. The CDR3 contains 18 residues. Germline V gives CDR1 DFQATT, CDR2 SNEGSKA (reference sequence).

The rearrangement links TRBV4-3 to TRBJ1-3; D is possibly TRBD1 (5 bases). The V end lost 5 bases, the J end lost 0 bases, and 8 bases lay between the germline ends. The CDR3 sequence is 14 residues long. CDR1 is LGHNA and CDR2 is YSLEER in the germline V gene. CDR3 in amino acids: CASSMTASGNTIYF. The DNA for the CDR3 is TGCGCCAGCAGCATGACAGCCTCTGGAAACACCATATATTTT.

This clonotype occurred many times. V gene TRBV5-1 combines with J gene TRBJ2-3; 7 bases map to TRBD1. There are 15 residues in the CDR3. Germline V gives CDR1 SGHRS, CDR2 YFSETQ. Losses at the gene ends were 4 bases for V and 6 bases for J; bases not matched to a gene: 11. CDR3 nucleotide sequence: TGCGCCAGCAGCCCCCCCTCAGGGGGATATGATACGCAGTATTTT. Protein sequence: CASSPPSGGYDTQYF.

This clonotype came up a few times. The chain joins TRBV4-3 to TRBJ2-2; 8 nucleotides align to TRBD1. J gave up 1 base and V 0 bases, and 4 bases lay outside the gene matches. This CDR3 comprises 17 residues. Per germline, CDR1 LGHNA and CDR2 YSLEER. This CDR3 is CASSQDHRGRNTGELFF. Written as DNA, the CDR3 is TGCGCCAGCAGCCAAGACCACAGGGGGAGGAACACCGGGGAGCTGTTTTTT.

At least ten counts were recorded for this clonotype. This rearrangement joins TRBV6-2 or TRBV6-3 to TRBJ1-5, with D hard to call. Germline lookup yields CDR1 MNHEY and CDR2 SVGEGT. V lost 4 bases, J lost 2 bases, and 6 bases lay in between. CDR3 length: 13 amino acids. This chain's CDR3 is CASSFLRNQPQHF. CDR3 in DNA: TGTGCCAGCAGTTTTTTGCGCAATCAGCCCCAGCATTTT.

In this sample, this clonotype turned up many times. The chain couples TRBV6-2 or TRBV6-3 to TRBJ2-4; D is possibly TRBD2 (6 bases). The CDR3 has 17 amino acids. Deletions cut 6 bases from V and 6 bases from J, with 24 bases between. Germline CDR1 and CDR2: MNHEY and SVGEGT. The CDR3: CASSHIPRGTMGNIQYF. DNA for the CDR3: TGTGCCAGCAGCCACATCCCCCGGGGGACCATGGGAAACATTCAGTACTTC.

Comments on this clonotype: This may stem from a read error, because a much larger clone lies one nucleotide away. The chain employs TRBV9 and TRBJ2-1; D may be TRBD2 (5 bases). Deletions cut 0 bases from V and 10 bases from J, with 14 bases between. This CDR3 is built from 14 residues. The germline CDR1 and CDR2 sequences are SGDLS and YYNGEE. DNA of the CDR3: TGTGCCAGCAGCGTAGGGGTAGGGAGCTACGAGCAGTTCTTC. Amino acids: CASSVGVGSYEQFF.

This clonotype was observed a few times. The V call is TRBV4-2, the J call TRBJ1-1; TRBD1 aligns across 7 bases. V lost 3 bases and J lost 1; bases outside the gene matches: 11. The germline V gene encodes CDR1 LGHNA and CDR2 YNFKEQ. The CDR3 has 17 residues. CDR3 amino acids: CASSQDAPGQRNTEAFF. CDR3 coding DNA: TGTGCCAGCAGCCAGGATGCTCCGGGACAGAGGAACACTGAAGCTTTCTTT.

The CDR3 protein is CASFVGNQPQHF. In DNA form, the CDR3 reads TGTGCCAGCTTCGTGGGCAATCAGCCCCAGCATTTT. The V call is TRBV28, the J call TRBJ1-5, with no clear D. V lost 8 bases, J lost 2 bases, and 7 bases lay in between. Germline CDR1 MDHEN, CDR2 SYDVKM. This CDR3 is built from 12 residues.